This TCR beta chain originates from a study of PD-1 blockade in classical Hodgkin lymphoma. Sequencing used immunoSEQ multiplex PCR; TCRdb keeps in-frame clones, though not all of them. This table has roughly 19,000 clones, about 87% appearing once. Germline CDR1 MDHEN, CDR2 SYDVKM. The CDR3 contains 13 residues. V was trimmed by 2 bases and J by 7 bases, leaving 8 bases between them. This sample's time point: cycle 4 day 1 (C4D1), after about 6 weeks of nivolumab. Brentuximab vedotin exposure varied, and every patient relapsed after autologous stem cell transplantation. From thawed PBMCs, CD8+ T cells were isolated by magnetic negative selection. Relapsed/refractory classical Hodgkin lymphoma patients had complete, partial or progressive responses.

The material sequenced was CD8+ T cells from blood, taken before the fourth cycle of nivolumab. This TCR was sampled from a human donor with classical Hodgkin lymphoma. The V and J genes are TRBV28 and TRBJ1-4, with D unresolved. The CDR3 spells CASSLSGAEKLFF. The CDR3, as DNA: TGTGCCAGCAGTTTAAGTGGTGCTGAAAAACTGTTTTTT.